This passage covers 11 T cell receptor beta chains from one sample sequenced in a study of blood T cells in healthy people across ages. A second PCR, run for 7 to 11 cycles, used a sample-barcoded 5' primer plus a J-beta primer mix. TCRdb called the 5' RACE reads again in MiXCR, with one record for every CDR3 protein. The sample lists 650,000 or so distinct CDR3 sequences; approximately 52% were seen once. Source material: blood. These TCRs come from an elderly woman in good health.

This clonotype was seen repeatedly, ten times or more. The rearrangement joins TRBV5-1 to TRBJ2-3; 11 bases map to TRBD2. CDR1 is SGHRS and CDR2 is YFSETQ in the germline V gene. There are 15 residues in the CDR3. With V trimmed by 8 bases and J by 2 bases, 7 bases remained unmatched. The CDR3 is CASDPSGGTTDTQYF. Written as DNA, the CDR3 is TGCGCCAGTGATCCTAGCGGGGGGACCACAGATACGCAGTATTTT. Combining the CDR3 with reference TRBV5-1 and TRBJ2-3 gives the whole variable domain KAGVTQTPRYLIKTRGQQVTLSCSPISGHRSVSWYQQTPGQGLQFLFEYFSETQRNKGNFPGRFSGRQFSNSRSEMNVSTLELGDSALYLCASDPSGGTTDTQYFGPGTRLTVL.

This clonotype was counted at least ten times. This chain links TRBV18 with TRBJ2-7, with 8 bases lining up with TRBD2. The V gene end was trimmed by 2 bases and the J gene end by 3 bases; junction bases not matched to a gene: 9. This CDR3 has 16 amino acids. CDR1 is KGHSH and CDR2 is LQKENI in the germline V gene. CDR3 DNA sequence: TGTGCCAGCTCACCAACCACAATGAGCGGGGGCTACGAGCAGTACTTC. Translation: CASSPTTMSGGYEQYF.

The chain links TRBV2 to TRBJ2-5; perhaps TRBD2 as D (5 bases). V was clipped by 0 bases and J by 11 bases, with 22 bases between them. This CDR3 is built from 16 residues. CDR1 and CDR2 (germline): SNHLY, FYNNEI. The CDR3 region has the DNA TGTGCCAGCAGTGAAGCTGGAGGTTTCCCCCGGGGTGAGCAGTACTTC. Its protein product is CASSEAGGFPRGEQYF.

The chain is built from TRBV12-3 or TRBV12-4 and TRBJ1-2; tentative D call: TRBD1 (6 bases). This CDR3 has 14 residues. V was shortened by 5 bases and J by 1 base, with 11 bases between the two germline ends. CDR3 bases: TGTGCCAGCAGTCACAGGGACTTTAACTATGGCTACACCTTC. Its protein is CASSHRDFNYGYTF.

The rearrangement links TRBV5-6 to TRBJ2-1; TRBD1 might be the D (5 bases). V dropped 2 bases and J dropped 0 bases, with 9 bases sitting between them. Germline assignment: CDR1 SGHDT and CDR2 YYEEEE. This CDR3 is 15 amino acids long. In DNA form, the CDR3 reads TGTGCCAGCAGCTTAGCAGGGAACTCCTACAATGAGCAGTTCTTC. This sequence encodes CASSLAGNSYNEQFF.

V is TRBV15 and J is TRBJ2-3; D unclear. Germline assignment: CDR1 LNHNV and CDR2 YYDKDF (reference sequence). The CDR3 is 15 residues long. The V end was cut by 0 bases, the J end by 2 bases, with 9 bases between. CDR3 sequence reads: CATSRDTSTTDTQYF. For the CDR3, the DNA is TGTGCCACCAGCAGAGATACGTCGACCACAGATACGCAGTATTTT.

This clonotype was picked up a small number of times. The gene calls are TRBV7-3 and TRBJ1-5; TRBD1 agrees at 8 bases. Germline loops: CDR1 SGHTA, CDR2 FQGTGA. This CDR3 region has 17 residues. The J segment lost 0 bases and the V segment lost 1 base, leaving 5 bases of the junction unmatched. The CDR3 DNA reads TGTGCCAGCAGCTTAAGACTGACAGGGGATAGCAATCAGCCCCAGCATTTT. Translation: CASSLRLTGDSNQPQHF. Supplemented by reference TRBV7-3 and TRBJ1-5, the full variable domain reads GAGVSQTPSNKVTEKGKYVELRCDPISGHTALYWYRQSLGQGPEFLIYFQGTGAADDSGLPNDRFFAVRPEGSVSTLKIQRTERGDSAVYLCASSLRLTGDSNQPQHFGDGTRLSIL.

The table lists this clonotype with many counts. The gene calls are TRBV7-8 and TRBJ1-2; D is undetermined. Trimming stripped 6 bases from V and 1 base from J, with 15 bases between. Germline V gene data show CDR1 as SGHVS and CDR2 as FQNEAQ. The length of the CDR3 is 15 residues. CDR3 bases: TGTGCCAGCAGTACCTCGGGCAGGTTTAACTATGGCTACACCTTC. Its translation: CASSTSGRFNYGYTF.

The chain combines TRBV7-2 with TRBJ2-2; D not resolved. The CDR3 contains 14 residues. V was cut by 3 bases and J by 0 bases, with 5 bases left in between. Germline lookup yields CDR1 SGHTA and CDR2 FQGNSA. The CDR3 region is CASSFATNTGELFF. DNA of the CDR3: TGTGCCAGCAGCTTCGCTACGAACACCGGGGAGCTGTTTTTT.

This rearrangement joins TRBV7-9 to TRBJ2-7, with 7 nucleotides matching TRBD1. CDR3 length equals 16 residues. CDR1 and CDR2 from the germline V gene are SEHNR and FQNEAQ (reference sequence). The ends lost 4 bases at V and 1 base at J; junction bases unmatched: 10. The CDR3 DNA reads as TGTGCCAGCAGCTCCTACTCCGGGACAGTGTCCTACGAGCAGTACTTC. Translating gives CASSSYSGTVSYEQYF.

The J gene is TRBJ1-2, the V gene TRBV30; D remains ambiguous. The CDR3 has 13 residues. Trimming left V 2 bases short and J 0 bases short, with 7 bases between. Germline V gives CDR1 GTSNPN, CDR2 SVGIG (reference sequence). CDR3: CAWSPGANYGYTF. The CDR3 DNA follows: TGTGCCTGGAGTCCGGGCGCTAACTATGGCTACACCTTC.